This TCR beta chain is from a study of T cells after yellow fever vaccination. General study findings and limits: Booster sampling recovered most clones from primary vaccination (approximately 97% CD4, just over 85% CD8). Just a small share of clonotypes turned up in the CD4 compartment as well as the CD8 compartment.

This clonotype was detected many times. Its antigen remains unidentified. A process of 5'RACE template switching, which added a universal primer site and UMIs, was used to make TCR cDNA. One entry per CDR3 protein results from TCRdb running MiXCR on the 5' RACE reads. Here the sample spans about 260,000 distinct CDR3 sequences, 5.2% being singletons. Trimming left V 5 bases short and J 9 bases short, with 11 bases between. Germline V gives CDR1 DFQATT, CDR2 SNEGSKA (reference sequence). The CDR3 is made up of 11 amino acids. V and J are TRBV20-1 and TRBJ2-4; no reliable D call. Sequenced material: CD4+ T cells sorted from PBMCs, taken on the day of the yellow fever booster vaccination. The TCR originated in a man aged 18 to 30 who received the YFV17D yellow fever vaccine. The CDR3 loop is CSAPRIGIQYF. The CDR3 coding sequence is TGCAGTGCTCCTAGGATTGGCATTCAGTACTTC.